The rows below give T cell receptor beta chains drawn from one sample of a study of OX40 agonist ivuxolimab in advanced cancers. Some clones are missing from TCRdb's copy, which holds only in-frame ones; the method was immunoSEQ multiplex PCR. The data show some 81,000 clones, 65% to 90% seen once. Source: CD4+ or CD8+ T cells sorted from blood, taken in a trial of the OX40 agonist ivuxolimab. The receptors here all came from an adult with an advanced solid tumor such as melanoma, head and neck, liver or kidney cancer. Both conserved end residues are part of each CDR3. The order of the fields is V gene, CDR3 length, J gene, clone size, CDR3 protein. Clone sizes are given selectively: once, few, many, or a class where the clone is expanded.

TRBV7-2,13,TRBJ2-4,NA,CASSFAGENIQYF
TRBV29-1,14,TRBJ1-2,NA,CSATGTAGWGGYTF
TRBV5-6,14,TRBJ1-5,NA,CASSLRDGRRPQHF
TRBV7-9,14,TRBJ1-1,few,CASSLIGSDTEAFF
TRBV4-1,14,TRBJ2-4,NA,CASSQGLAKNIQYF
TRBV6-1,14,TRBJ1-2,NA,CASRSGGANYGYTF
TRBV11-2,14,TRBJ1-4,NA,CASALSLRNEKLFF
TRBV5-4,19,TRBJ1-6,NA,CASSSGGARGSSYNSPLHF
TRBV6-5,16,TRBJ2-5,NA,CASSYFPGQPQETQYF
TRBV11-1,16,TRBJ2-5,once,CASSQQRGRDQETQYF
TRBV30,16,TRBJ1-5,NA,CAWSGAQGYSNQPQHF
TRBV7-9,16,TRBJ2-2,NA,CASSHRGPTNTGELFF
TRBV5-1,12,TRBJ2-7,few,CASSFRGYEQYF
TRBV4-2,16,TRBJ2-1,NA,CASSQDRTSDGNEQFF
TRBV11-2,15,TRBJ2-3,NA,CASRYLAGLTDTQYF
TRBV27,15,TRBJ2-1,once,CASSYVDRYNNEQFF
TRBV6-1,12,TRBJ1-5,NA,CASRTGLAPQHF
TRBV12-5,15,TRBJ2-2,once,CASYRSETNTGELFF
TRBV7-9,14,TRBJ2-1,NA,CASSLVVYYNEQFF
TRBV5-1,15,TRBJ2-3,NA,CASSPGPQNTDTQYF
TRBV6-6,11,TRBJ1-2,NA,CASRGDRGYTF
TRBV7-2,16,TRBJ2-3,NA,CASSLAPGLDTDTQYF
TRBV10-3,18,TRBJ2-5,NA,CAISESRTSGGEEETQYF
TRBV19,15,TRBJ2-7,NA,CASSDRGAGGYEQYF
TRBV6-5,15,TRBJ1-5,NA,CASNPRMGFDQPQHF
TRBV6-6,15,TRBJ2-2,NA,CASINRVSNTGELFF
TRBV11-1,12,TRBJ1-6,NA,CASSSGDSPLHF
TRBV11-2,13,TRBJ1-1,few,CASRSYGDAEAFF
TRBV4-3,15,TRBJ1-2,NA,CASSQGQETFYGYTF
TRBV7-9,14,TRBJ2-5,NA,CASSRGADRETQYF
TRBV6-5,14,TRBJ2-7,few,CASSRDRGSYEQYF
TRBV7-2,14,TRBJ1-1,NA,CASSPMQGNTEAFF
TRBV6-5,14,TRBJ1-4,NA,CASRGLATNEKLFF
TRBV7-2,15,TRBJ2-7,NA,CASSREAGGMYEQYF
TRBV5-6,14,TRBJ1-5,NA,CASSLNWSNQPQHF
TRBV5-5,18,TRBJ1-5,NA,CASSIRGHSGNSNQPQHF
TRBV5-1,14,TRBJ2-7,NA,CASSLAYGTDEQYF
TRBV18,13,TRBJ2-7,NA,CASSPPSSYEQYF
TRBV7-3,16,TRBJ2-2,NA,CASSLSLAVNTGELFF
TRBV6-5,15,TRBJ1-3,NA,CASSSPTGTGNTIYF
TRBV27,17,TRBJ2-3,once,CASSLSRSGGRTDTQYF
TRBV5-6,13,TRBJ1-2,NA,CASSWDRGNGYTF
TRBV7-9,14,TRBJ1-4,NA,CASGPRGGGEKLFF
TRBV19,16,TRBJ1-1,once,CASNTSGGGRRTEAFF
TRBV9,14,TRBJ2-1,NA,CASSGGLSYNEQFF
TRBV19,16,TRBJ1-5,NA,CASRNPGDSGEGPQHF
TRBV2,14,TRBJ1-1,NA,CASSGATGAAEAFF